This entry describes one T cell receptor (beta chain). Its specificity is not known. This sample was included in a study of HIV-infected children after antiretroviral therapy interruption. In the study overall: Most children had recorded EBV and CMV exposure. Study-level points and caveats: The Gini coefficient of naive CD4+ repertoires rose, returning to baseline by 3 years. Naive CD4+ CDR3 sharing between time points fell after interruption began.

Germline V CDR1 and CDR2: MNHNS, SASEGT. V shed 9 bases, J shed 2 bases, and the junction held 4 bases outside the gene matches. The CDR3 is 14 amino acids. Described treatment: PENTA 11 planned treatment interruption arm or continuous ART arm. The TCR library was built from RNA with a 3' RACE protocol and unique molecular identifiers. TCRdb analysed the 3' RACE reads with MiXCR anew, one entry per CDR3 protein. The data contain about 89,000 distinct CDR3 sequences, about 6.9% of them singletons. This clonotype originated in a pool of human donors with HIV. The chain carries TRBV6-1 and TRBJ2-3, with 11 positions matching TRBD2. The sequences come from CD45RA+ CD4+ T cells from PBMCs, pooled from several time points, collected from a donor given antiretroviral therapy, either interrupted or continuous. The subset is: naive CD4+ CD45RA+ CD45RO- T cells. The CDR3, as DNA: TGTGCCAGTCTGACTAGCGGGGCCACAGATACGCAGTATTTT. This gives the protein CASLTSGATDTQYF.